This entry lists 22 T cell receptor beta chains sequenced from one sample in a study of cytomegalovirus exposure and HLA in healthy donors. Researchers ran the PCR with 60 Vbeta and 13 Jbeta primers. The repertoire was sequenced with immunoSEQ multiplex PCR; TCRdb's copy has only in-frame clones and lacks some. The profile covers some 60,000 clones, with 70% to 90% appearing a single time and roughly 1.5% taken by the ten largest. Sequencing was performed on PBMCs. These receptors were collected from a man in his late teens or twenties in good health and CMV-seronegative.

CDR3 in DNA: TGTGCCATCAGTGGACAACAGGGGGCCAAAGGCTACACCTTC. Residues: CAISGQQGAKGYTF. The chain employs TRBV10-3 and TRBJ1-2, with 9 bases identical to TRBD1. The CDR3 runs 14 residues. With 4 bases clipped from V and 8 bases from J, the junction kept 8 bases outside the gene matches. Per germline, CDR1 ENHRY and CDR2 SYGVKD.

This clone was counted between two and nine times. This chain connects TRBV6-5 to TRBJ2-1; D gene ambiguous. The length of the CDR3 is 12 residues. Looked up from germline, CDR1 is MNHEY and CDR2 is SVGAGI. Trimming removed 5 bases at V and 2 bases at J, with 4 bases between. The CDR3 nucleotides read TGTGCCAGCAGTACTCCCTACAATGAGCAGTTCTTC. It specifies CASSTPYNEQFF.

With respect to this clone: Other DNA sequences in the same sample also yield this CDR3. The chain employs TRBV5-6 and TRBJ2-7; no clear D. V was trimmed by 2 bases and J by 0 bases, leaving 3 bases between them. This CDR3 spans 12 amino acids. Germline V gene lookup returns CDR1 SGHDT and CDR2 YYEEEE. Here the CDR3 reads CASSFGSYEQYF. CDR3 DNA sequence: TGTGCCAGCAGCTTCGGCTCCTACGAGCAGTACTTC.

V and J are TRBV5-1 and TRBJ1-4, with 11 bases that match TRBD1. With V trimmed by 3 bases and J by 8 bases, 3 bases remained unmatched. CDR1 and CDR2 (germline): SGHRS, YFSETQ. This CDR3 spans 14 amino acids. The CDR3 protein is CASSYGQGAEKLFF. The CDR3 DNA reads as TGCGCCAGCAGCTACGGACAGGGGGCGGAAAAACTGTTTTTT.

This rearrangement joins TRBV25-1 to TRBJ2-5; D might be TRBD1 (6 bases). This CDR3 is 16 amino acids long. V gave up 6 bases and J gave up 5 bases, with 22 bases separating them. Germline V CDR1 and CDR2: MGHDK, SYGVNS. CDR3 sequence reads: CASSNPRTGITETQYF. DNA for the CDR3: TGTGCCAGCAGCAACCCCCGAACAGGGATAACGGAGACCCAGTACTTC.

This sequence joins TRBV10-3 and TRBJ2-7, with a tentative D call TRBD1 (6 bases). Germline-derived CDR1 and CDR2 are ENHRY and SYGVKD. Trimming cost V 3 bases and J 0 bases, with 15 bases left between them. The CDR3 extends over 16 amino acids. The CDR3 sequence: CAISDTGQSGSYEQYF. CDR3 bases: TGTGCCATCAGTGATACCGGACAGTCAGGCTCCTACGAGCAGTACTTC.

This clone showed up just a few times. V and J are TRBV6-4 and TRBJ2-1, with 9 nucleotides matching TRBD2. J was trimmed by 5 bases and V by 3 bases; bases with no gene match: 2. The CDR3 is made up of 14 amino acids. CDR1 is MRHNA and CDR2 is SNTAGT in the germline V gene. The CDR3 coding sequence is TGTGCCAGCAGTGAGCGGGGGGGCCACAATGAGCAGTTCTTC. As protein: CASSERGGHNEQFF.

The chain links TRBV5-1 to TRBJ1-1; unclear D gene. V lost 2 bases and J 7 bases, leaving 6 bases between the germline ends. The germline CDR1 and CDR2 sequences are SGHRS and YFSETQ. This CDR3 has 11 residues. The CDR3 is CASSFLNEAFF. The DNA for the CDR3 is TGCGCCAGCAGCTTCTTAAATGAAGCTTTCTTT.

This chain connects TRBV10-3 to TRBJ1-5, with unresolved D. The germline V gene encodes CDR1 ENHRY and CDR2 SYGVKD. The CDR3 has 16 residues. The V gene lost 0 bases and the J gene lost 0 bases, with 9 bases spanning the gap. The CDR3 DNA follows: TGTGCCATCAGTGAGTCCTCAGGATTTAGCAATCAGCCCCAGCATTTT. This gives the protein CAISESSGFSNQPQHF.

The chain carries TRBV7-9 and TRBJ2-7; 8 bases line up with TRBD1. Per germline, CDR1 SEHNR and CDR2 FQNEAQ (reference sequence). V trimming: 6 bases; J trimming: 2 bases; junction bases outside the gene matches: 9. The CDR3 loop spans 15 amino acids. CDR3 loop: CASSVGQGNPYEQYF. CDR3 sequence (DNA): TGTGCCAGCAGTGTTGGACAGGGAAATCCCTACGAGCAGTACTTC.

The chain has TRBV28 and TRBJ2-1, with D possibly TRBD2 on 6 matching bases. Germline V gene data show CDR1 as MDHEN and CDR2 as SYDVKM. Trimming shortened V by 5 bases and J by 8 bases, and 16 bases separated the two germline ends. The CDR3 covers 14 residues. The DNA of the CDR3 is TGTGCCAGCAGTGTCTTGACTAGTTTAGATGAGCAGTTCTTC. Translating gives CASSVLTSLDEQFF.

This rearrangement joins TRBV2 to TRBJ2-2, with TRBD1 identical over 9 bases. Germline V gene data show CDR1 as SNHLY and CDR2 as FYNNEI. The CDR3 has 15 residues. The V gene end was trimmed by 5 bases and the J gene end by 5 bases; junction bases not matched to a gene: 6. This chain's CDR3 is CASSSGTGSTGELFF. The CDR3 DNA reads as TGTGCCAGCAGTTCCGGGACAGGGAGTACCGGGGAGCTGTTTTTT.

With regard to this clone: The junction shows a germline mismatch at one end, possibly a read error. The chain has TRBV7-9 and TRBJ2-2; TRBD1 is a possible D gene (5 bases). CDR3 length equals 12 residues. Per germline, CDR1 SEHNR and CDR2 FQNEAQ (reference sequence). CDR3 DNA: TGTTCCAGCAGCCCCAACGCGCGACAGAGATTTTTT. It yields the protein CSSSPNARQRFF.

The J gene is TRBJ2-1, the V gene TRBV28, with TRBD1 matching 7 bases. Trimming at V came to 5 bases and at J to 3 bases, leaving 10 bases not matched to a gene. The germline V gene encodes CDR1 MDHEN and CDR2 SYDVKM. This CDR3 is built from 16 residues. CDR3 amino acids: CASSGEGTVYYNEQFF. The CDR3 DNA reads as TGTGCCAGCAGTGGAGAAGGGACAGTCTACTACAATGAGCAGTTCTTC.

There are a few counts of this clone. The rearrangement uses TRBV4-1 and TRBJ1-2; 10 bases align to TRBD1. The CDR3 spans 16 residues. CDR1 and CDR2 (germline): MGHRA, YSYEKL. Losses at the gene ends were 3 bases for V and 7 bases for J; bases not matched to a gene: 11. CDR3 sequence: CASSQSRTGGGSGYTF. In DNA, the CDR3 is TGCGCCAGCAGCCAGTCCCGGACAGGGGGGGGAAGTGGCTACACCTTC.

The chain is built from TRBV25-1 and TRBJ2-5; TRBD2 is a possible D gene (7 bases). The CDR3 loop spans 14 amino acids. Trimming pared 5 bases from V and 4 bases from J, leaving 14 bases between. The germline V gene encodes CDR1 MGHDK and CDR2 SYGVNS. Here the CDR3 DNA reads TGTGCCAGCAGTAGAGGGGGGGCGGGAGAGACCCAGTACTTC. It yields the protein CASSRGGAGETQYF.

This sequence joins TRBV5-6 and TRBJ1-2, with D perhaps TRBD1 (6 bases). Germline CDR1 reads SGHDT; CDR2 reads YYEEEE. V dropped 1 base and J dropped 4 bases, with 14 bases sitting between them. This CDR3 has 15 amino acids. CDR3 bases: TGTGCCAGCAGCTTGAACCGACAGGCGTTCTATGGCTACACCTTC. Translation: CASSLNRQAFYGYTF.

The count of this clone is one. The chain uses TRBV29-1 and TRBJ2-1; 9 bases line up with TRBD1. The germline gives CDR1 SQVTM, CDR2 ANQGSEA. The CDR3 runs 14 residues. CDR3 protein: CRGTGLGIDNEQFF. The CDR3 nucleotides are TGCAGGGGGACAGGGCTGGGGATAGACAATGAGCAGTTCTTC.

Points on this clone: The junction shows a germline mismatch at one end, possibly a read error. The chain joins TRBV7-2 to TRBJ2-7; 8 positions match TRBD1. There are 12 residues in the CDR3. Per the germline V gene, CDR1 is SGHTA and CDR2 is FQGNSA. CDR3 sequence: CASSLFLGQAHF. The CDR3 DNA follows: TGTGCCAGCAGCTTATTCCTGGGACAGGCCCACTTC.

The chain's CDR3 is CASSVLGQGVLGNQPQHF. In DNA, the CDR3 is TGTGCCAGCAGTGTCTTGGGACAGGGGGTTTTGGGCAATCAGCCCCAGCATTTT. This chain uses TRBV2 with TRBJ1-5; TRBD1 agrees at 11 bases. The ends lost 4 bases at V and 2 bases at J; junction bases unmatched: 10. CDR1 is SNHLY, CDR2 FYNNEI, per germline. The CDR3 is 18 residues long.

The V call is TRBV10-2, the J call TRBJ1-2; no clear D gene. The CDR3 length is 15 residues. V lost 0 bases, J lost 2 bases, and 10 bases lay in between. The germline V gene encodes CDR1 WSHSY and CDR2 SAAADI. The CDR3 nucleotides read TGCGCCAGCAGTGAGTCTTTGACACCGAACTATGGCTACACCTTC. Amino acids: CASSESLTPNYGYTF.

The chain employs TRBV30 and TRBJ2-3; D might be TRBD2 (6 bases). This CDR3 is built from 15 residues. Germline assignment: CDR1 GTSNPN and CDR2 SVGIG (reference sequence). V lost 0 bases to trimming and J lost 4 bases, with 14 bases between them. Here the CDR3 reads CAWSVRAGSSDTQYF. The CDR3 bases are TGTGCCTGGAGTGTACGGGCGGGGTCTTCAGATACGCAGTATTTT.